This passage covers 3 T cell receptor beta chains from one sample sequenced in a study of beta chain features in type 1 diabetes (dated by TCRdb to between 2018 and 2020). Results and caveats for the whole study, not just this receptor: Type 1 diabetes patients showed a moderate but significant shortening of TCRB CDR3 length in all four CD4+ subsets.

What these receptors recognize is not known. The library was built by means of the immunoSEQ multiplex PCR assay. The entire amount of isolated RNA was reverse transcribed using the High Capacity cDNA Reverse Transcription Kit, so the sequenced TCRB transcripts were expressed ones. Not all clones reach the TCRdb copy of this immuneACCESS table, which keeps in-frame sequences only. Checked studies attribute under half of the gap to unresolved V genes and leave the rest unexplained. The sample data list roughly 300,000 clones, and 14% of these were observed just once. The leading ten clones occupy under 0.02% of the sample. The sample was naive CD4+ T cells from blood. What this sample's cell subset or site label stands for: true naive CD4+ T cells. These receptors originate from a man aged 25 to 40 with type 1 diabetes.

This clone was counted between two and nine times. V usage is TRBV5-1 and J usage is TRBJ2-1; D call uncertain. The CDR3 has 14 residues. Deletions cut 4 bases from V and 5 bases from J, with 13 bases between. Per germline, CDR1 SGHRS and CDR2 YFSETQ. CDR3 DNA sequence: TGCGCCAGCAGCCTGTATCCCCCCGACAATGAGCAGTTCTTC. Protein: CASSLYPPDNEQFF. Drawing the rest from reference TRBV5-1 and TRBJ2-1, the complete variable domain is KAGVTQTPRYLIKTRGQQVTLSCSPISGHRSVSWYQQTPGQGLQFLFEYFSETQRNKGNFPGRFSGRQFSNSRSEMNVSTLELGDSALYLCASSLYPPDNEQFFGPGTRLTVL.

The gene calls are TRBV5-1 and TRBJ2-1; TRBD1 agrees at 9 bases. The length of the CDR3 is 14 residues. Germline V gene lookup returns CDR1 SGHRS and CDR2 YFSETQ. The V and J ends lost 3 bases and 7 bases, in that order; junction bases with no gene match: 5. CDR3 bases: TGCGCCAGCAGCTGGGGACAGGGTGGGAATGAGCAGTTCTTC. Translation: CASSWGQGGNEQFF.

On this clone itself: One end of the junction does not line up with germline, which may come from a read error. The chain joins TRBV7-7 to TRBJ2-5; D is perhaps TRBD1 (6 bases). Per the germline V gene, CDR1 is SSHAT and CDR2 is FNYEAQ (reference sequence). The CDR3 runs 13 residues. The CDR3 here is CASSYGQQEAQYF. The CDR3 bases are TGTGCCAGCAGCTACGGACAGCAAGAGGCCCAGTACTTC.